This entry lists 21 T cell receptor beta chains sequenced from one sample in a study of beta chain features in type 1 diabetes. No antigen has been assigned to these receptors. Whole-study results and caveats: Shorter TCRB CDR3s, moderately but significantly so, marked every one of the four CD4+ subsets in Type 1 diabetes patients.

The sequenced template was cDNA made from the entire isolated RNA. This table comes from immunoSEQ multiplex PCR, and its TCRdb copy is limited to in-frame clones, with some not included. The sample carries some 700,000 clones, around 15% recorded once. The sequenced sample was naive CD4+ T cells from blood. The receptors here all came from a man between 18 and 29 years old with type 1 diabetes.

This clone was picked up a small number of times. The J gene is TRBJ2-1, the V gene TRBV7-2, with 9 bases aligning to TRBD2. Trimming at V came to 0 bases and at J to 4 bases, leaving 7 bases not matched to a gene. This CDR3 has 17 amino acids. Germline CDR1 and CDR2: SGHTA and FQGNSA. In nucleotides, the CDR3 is TGTGCCAGCAGCTTAGCCACTAGCGGGTTCACTTACAATGAGCAGTTCTTC. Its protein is CASSLATSGFTYNEQFF.

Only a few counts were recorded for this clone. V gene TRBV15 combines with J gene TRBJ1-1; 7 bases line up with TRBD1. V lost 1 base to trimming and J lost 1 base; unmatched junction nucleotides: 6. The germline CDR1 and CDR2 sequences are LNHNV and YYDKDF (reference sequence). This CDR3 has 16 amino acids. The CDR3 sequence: CATSRGQGPGNTEAFF. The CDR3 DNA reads TGTGCCACCAGCAGAGGACAGGGACCCGGGAACACTGAAGCTTTCTTT.

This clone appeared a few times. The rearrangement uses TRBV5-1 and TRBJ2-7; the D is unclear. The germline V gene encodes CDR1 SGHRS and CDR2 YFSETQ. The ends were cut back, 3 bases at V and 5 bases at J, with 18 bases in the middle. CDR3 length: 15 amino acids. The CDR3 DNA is TGCGCCAGCAGCTCAGGAGTTAGTCGGAGCCACGAGCAGTACTTC. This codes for CASSSGVSRSHEQYF.

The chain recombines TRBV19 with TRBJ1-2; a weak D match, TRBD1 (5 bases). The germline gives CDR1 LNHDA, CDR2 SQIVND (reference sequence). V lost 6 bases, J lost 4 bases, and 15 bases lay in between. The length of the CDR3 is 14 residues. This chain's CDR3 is CASRGPERSYGYTF. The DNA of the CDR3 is TGTGCCAGTAGGGGGCCCGAGCGGAGCTATGGCTACACCTTC.

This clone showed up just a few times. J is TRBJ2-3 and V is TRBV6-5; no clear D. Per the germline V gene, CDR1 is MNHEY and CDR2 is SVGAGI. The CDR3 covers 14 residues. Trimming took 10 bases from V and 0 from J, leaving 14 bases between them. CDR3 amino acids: CATSRTASTDTQYF. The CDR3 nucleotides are TGTGCCACAAGCCGGACGGCTAGCACAGATACGCAGTATTTT.

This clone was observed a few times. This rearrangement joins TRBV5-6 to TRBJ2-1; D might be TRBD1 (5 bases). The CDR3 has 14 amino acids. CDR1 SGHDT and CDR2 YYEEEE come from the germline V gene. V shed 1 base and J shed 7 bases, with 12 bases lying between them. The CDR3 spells CASSLNTKGNEQFF. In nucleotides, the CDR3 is TGTGCCAGCAGCTTGAATACTAAGGGGAATGAGCAGTTCTTC.

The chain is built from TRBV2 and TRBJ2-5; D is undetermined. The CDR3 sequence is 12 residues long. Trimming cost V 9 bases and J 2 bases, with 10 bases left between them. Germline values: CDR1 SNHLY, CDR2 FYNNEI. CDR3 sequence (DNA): TGTGCCAGTAAAACAAGACAAGAGACCCAGTACTTC. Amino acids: CASKTRQETQYF.

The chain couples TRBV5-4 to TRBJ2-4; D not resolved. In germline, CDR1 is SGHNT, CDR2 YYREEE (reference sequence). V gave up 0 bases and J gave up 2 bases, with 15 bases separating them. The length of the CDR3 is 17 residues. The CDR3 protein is CASSLVGASVTKNIQYF. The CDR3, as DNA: TGTGCCAGCAGCTTGGTCGGAGCCAGCGTGACCAAAAACATTCAGTACTTC.

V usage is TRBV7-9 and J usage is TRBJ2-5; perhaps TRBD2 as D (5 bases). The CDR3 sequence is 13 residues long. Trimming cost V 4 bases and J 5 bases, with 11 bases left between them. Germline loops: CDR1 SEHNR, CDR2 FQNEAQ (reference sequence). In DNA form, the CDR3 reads TGTGCCAGCAGCTACGCCCCGGGGGAGACCCAGTACTTC. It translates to CASSYAPGETQYF.

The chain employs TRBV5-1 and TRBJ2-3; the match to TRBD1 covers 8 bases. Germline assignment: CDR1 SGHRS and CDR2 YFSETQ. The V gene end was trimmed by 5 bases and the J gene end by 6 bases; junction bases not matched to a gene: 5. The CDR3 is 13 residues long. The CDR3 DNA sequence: TGCGCCAGCAGTTGGACAGGGTCGGATACGCAGTATTTT. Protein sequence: CASSWTGSDTQYF.

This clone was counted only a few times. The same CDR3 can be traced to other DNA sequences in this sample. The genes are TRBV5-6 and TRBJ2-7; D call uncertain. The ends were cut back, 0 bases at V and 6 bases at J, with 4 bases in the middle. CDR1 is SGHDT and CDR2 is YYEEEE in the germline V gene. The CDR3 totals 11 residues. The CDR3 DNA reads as TGTGCCAGCAGCTTGGTAGCCGAGCAGTACTTC. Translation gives CASSLVAEQYF.

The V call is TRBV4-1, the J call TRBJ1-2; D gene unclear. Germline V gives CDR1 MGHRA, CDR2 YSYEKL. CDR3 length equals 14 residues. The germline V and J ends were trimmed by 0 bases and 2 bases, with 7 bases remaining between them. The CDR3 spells CASSQEMGNYGYTF. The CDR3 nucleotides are TGCGCCAGCAGCCAAGAGATGGGGAACTATGGCTACACCTTC.

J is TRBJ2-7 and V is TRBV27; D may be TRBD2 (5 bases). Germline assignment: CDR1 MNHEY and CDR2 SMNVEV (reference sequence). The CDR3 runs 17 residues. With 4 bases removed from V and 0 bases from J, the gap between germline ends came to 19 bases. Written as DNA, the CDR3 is TGTGCCAGCAGTTCCGATGAATCGACGGGAAGCTCCTACGAGCAGTACTTC. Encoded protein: CASSSDESTGSSYEQYF.

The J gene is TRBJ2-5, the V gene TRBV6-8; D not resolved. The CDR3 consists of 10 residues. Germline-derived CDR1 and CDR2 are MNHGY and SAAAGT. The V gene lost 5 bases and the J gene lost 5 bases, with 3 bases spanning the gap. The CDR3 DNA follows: TGTGCCAGCAGTGAGGAGACCCAGTACTTC. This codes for CASSEETQYF.

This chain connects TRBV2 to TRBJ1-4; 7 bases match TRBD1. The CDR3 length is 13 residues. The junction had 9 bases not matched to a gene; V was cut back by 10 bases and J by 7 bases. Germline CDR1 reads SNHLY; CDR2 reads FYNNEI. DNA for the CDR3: TGTGCCACCGAGGGGGCGTATGGTGAAAAACTGTTTTTT. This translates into CATEGAYGEKLFF.

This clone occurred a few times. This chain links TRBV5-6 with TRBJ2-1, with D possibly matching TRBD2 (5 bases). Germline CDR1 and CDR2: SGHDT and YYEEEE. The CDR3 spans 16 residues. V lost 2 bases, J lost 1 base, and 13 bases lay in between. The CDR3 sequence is CASSFGLADSYNEQFF. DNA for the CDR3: TGTGCCAGCAGCTTCGGCCTAGCTGATTCCTACAATGAGCAGTTCTTC.

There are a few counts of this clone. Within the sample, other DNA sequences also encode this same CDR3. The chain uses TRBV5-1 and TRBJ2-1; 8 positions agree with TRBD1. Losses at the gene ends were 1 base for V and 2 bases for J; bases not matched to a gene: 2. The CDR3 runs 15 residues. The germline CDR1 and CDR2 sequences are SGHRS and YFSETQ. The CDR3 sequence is CASSLSGQAYNEQFF. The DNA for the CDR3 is TGCGCCAGCAGCTTGTCGGGACAGGCCTACAATGAGCAGTTCTTC.

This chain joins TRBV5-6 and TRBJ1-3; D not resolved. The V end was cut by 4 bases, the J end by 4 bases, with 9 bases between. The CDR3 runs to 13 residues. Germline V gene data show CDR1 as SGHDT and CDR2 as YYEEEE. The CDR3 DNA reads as TGTGCCAGCAGCCCCCTCGGAGGAAACACCATATATTTT. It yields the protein CASSPLGGNTIYF.

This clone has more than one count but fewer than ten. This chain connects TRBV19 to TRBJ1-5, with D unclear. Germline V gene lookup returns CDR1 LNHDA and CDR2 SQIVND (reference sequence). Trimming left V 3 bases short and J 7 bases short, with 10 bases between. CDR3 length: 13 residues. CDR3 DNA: TGTGCCAGTAGTATGACCCGGGAACAGCCCCAGCATTTT. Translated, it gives CASSMTREQPQHF. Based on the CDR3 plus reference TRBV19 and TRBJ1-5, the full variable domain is DGGITQSPKYLFRKEGQNVTLSCEQNLNHDAMYWYRQDPGQGLRLIYYSQIVNDFQKGDIAEGYSVSREKKESFPLTVTSAQKNPTAFYLCASSMTREQPQHFGDGTRLSIL.

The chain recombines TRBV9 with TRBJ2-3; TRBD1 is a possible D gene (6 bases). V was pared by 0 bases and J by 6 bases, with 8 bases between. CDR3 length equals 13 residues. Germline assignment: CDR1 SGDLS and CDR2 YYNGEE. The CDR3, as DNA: TGTGCCAGCAGCGTAGGAGGGGGTGATACGCAGTATTTT. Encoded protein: CASSVGGGDTQYF. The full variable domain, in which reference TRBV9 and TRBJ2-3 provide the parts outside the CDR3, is DSGVTQTPKHLITATGQRVTLRCSPRSGDLSVYWYQQSLDQGLQFLIQYYNGEERAKGNILERFSAQQFPDLHSELNLSSLELGDSALYFCASSVGGGDTQYFGPGTRLTVL.

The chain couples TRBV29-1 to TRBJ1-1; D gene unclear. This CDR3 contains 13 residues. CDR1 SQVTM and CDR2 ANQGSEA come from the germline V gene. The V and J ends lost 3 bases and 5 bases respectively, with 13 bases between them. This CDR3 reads CSVDGVGGTEAFF. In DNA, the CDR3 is TGCAGCGTTGATGGGGTTGGAGGGACTGAAGCTTTCTTT.